The text below deals with one T cell receptor (beta chain). The antigen is undetermined. The sample belongs to a study of STAT5B mutations in CD4+ large granular lymphocyte leukemia. Study-wide context: CD8+ depletion followed by anti-CD4 microbead selection was applied to cryopreserved cells.

Findings of the study overall: Without putative leukemic clones, patient CD4-sorted repertoires remained more clonal than healthy CD4+ repertoires.

In the original workflow: Putative leukemic clones, some 60 in all, each exceeded 5% of the repertoire. Clones were sequenced by immunoSEQ multiplex PCR, and TCRdb holds only the in-frame ones, with some missing. The DNA gave D and trimming, while V, J and clone size come from that table. The table includes around 10,000 clones, around 83% detected once. In germline, CDR1 is SGHNT, CDR2 YYREEE (reference sequence). Losses at the gene ends were 4 bases for V and 5 bases for J; bases not matched to a gene: 12. The CDR3 is 16 residues long. The sample comprised PBMCs. The chain carries TRBV5-4 and TRBJ1-2, with 9 positions matching TRBD1. This sequence was found in a man aged 60-69 years with CD4+ T-cell large granular lymphocyte leukemia. CDR3 DNA sequence: TGTGCCAGCAGCCCCCCCAGCCGGGACAGGGATTATGGCTACACCTTC. It yields the protein CASSPPSRDRDYGYTF.